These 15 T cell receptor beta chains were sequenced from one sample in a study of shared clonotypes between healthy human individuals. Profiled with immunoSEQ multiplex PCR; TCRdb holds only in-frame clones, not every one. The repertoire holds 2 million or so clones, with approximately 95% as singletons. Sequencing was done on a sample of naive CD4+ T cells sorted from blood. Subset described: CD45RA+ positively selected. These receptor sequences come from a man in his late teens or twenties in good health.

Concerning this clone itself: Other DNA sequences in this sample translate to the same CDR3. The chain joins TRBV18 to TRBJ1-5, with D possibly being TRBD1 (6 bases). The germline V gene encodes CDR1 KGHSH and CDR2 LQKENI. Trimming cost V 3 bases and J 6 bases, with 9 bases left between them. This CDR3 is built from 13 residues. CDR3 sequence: CASSPAQGQPQHF. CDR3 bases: TGTGCCAGCTCACCCGCACAGGGTCAGCCCCAGCATTTT.

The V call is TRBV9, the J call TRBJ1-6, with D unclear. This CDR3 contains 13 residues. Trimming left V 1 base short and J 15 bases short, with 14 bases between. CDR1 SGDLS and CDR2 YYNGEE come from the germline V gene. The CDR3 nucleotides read TGTGCCAGCAGCGTAACCCAAAATGGGCGCCTCCACTTT. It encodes CASSVTQNGRLHF.

The CDR3: CASSGQGITKNIQYF. DNA for the CDR3: TGTGCCAGCAGTGGACAGGGTATTACCAAAAACATTCAGTACTTC. The V and J genes are TRBV27 and TRBJ2-4, with 8 bases lining up with TRBD1. CDR1 and CDR2 (germline): MNHEY, SMNVEV (reference sequence). This CDR3 region has 15 residues. V shed 5 bases, J shed 2 bases, and the junction held 5 bases outside the gene matches.

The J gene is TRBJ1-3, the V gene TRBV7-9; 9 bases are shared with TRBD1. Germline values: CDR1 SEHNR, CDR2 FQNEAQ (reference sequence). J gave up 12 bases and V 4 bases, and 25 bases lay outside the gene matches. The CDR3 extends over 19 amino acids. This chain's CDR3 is CASSSIGTGQAKERDGIYF. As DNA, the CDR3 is TGTGCCAGCAGCTCCATTGGGACAGGGCAGGCTAAGGAACGGGACGGCATATATTTT.

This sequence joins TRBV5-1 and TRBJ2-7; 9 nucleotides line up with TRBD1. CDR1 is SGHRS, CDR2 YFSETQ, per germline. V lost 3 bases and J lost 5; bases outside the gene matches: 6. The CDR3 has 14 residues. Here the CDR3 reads CASSSGTGRHEQYF. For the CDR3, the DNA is TGCGCCAGCAGCTCGGGGACAGGGCGCCACGAGCAGTACTTC.

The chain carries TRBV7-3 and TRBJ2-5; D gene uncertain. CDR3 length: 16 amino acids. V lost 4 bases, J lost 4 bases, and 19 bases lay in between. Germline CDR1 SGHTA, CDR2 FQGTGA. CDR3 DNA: TGTGCCAGCAGCTGCTCGACAAGGACCAAGGGAGAGACCCAGTACTTC. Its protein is CASSCSTRTKGETQYF.

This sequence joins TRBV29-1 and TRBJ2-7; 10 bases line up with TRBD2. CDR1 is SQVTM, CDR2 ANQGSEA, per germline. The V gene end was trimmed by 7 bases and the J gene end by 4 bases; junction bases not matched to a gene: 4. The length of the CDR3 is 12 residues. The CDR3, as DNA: TGCAGCGCCACTAGCGGGACTTACGAGCAGTACTTC. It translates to CSATSGTYEQYF.

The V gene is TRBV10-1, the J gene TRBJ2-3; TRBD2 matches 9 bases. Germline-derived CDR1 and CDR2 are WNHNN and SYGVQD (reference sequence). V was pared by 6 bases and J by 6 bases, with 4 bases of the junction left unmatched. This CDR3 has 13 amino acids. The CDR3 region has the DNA TGCGCCAGCAGCGATAGCGGGAGTGATACGCAGTATTTT. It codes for CASSDSGSDTQYF.

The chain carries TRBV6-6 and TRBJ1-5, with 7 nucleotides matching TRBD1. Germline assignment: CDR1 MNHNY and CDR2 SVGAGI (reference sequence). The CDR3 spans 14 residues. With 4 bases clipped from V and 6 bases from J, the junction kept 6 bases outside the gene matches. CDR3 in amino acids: CASSLTGMGQPQHF. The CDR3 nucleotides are TGTGCCAGCAGTTTGACAGGGATGGGTCAGCCCCAGCATTTT.

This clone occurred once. The CDR3 is CASSEHPTGSTNEKLFF. Here the CDR3 DNA reads TGTGCCAGCAGTGAACATCCTACAGGGTCAACTAATGAAAAACTGTTTTTT. V and J are TRBV6-1 and TRBJ1-4, with D possibly TRBD1 on 6 matching bases. Germline V gene data show CDR1 as MNHNS and CDR2 as SASEGT. CDR3 length equals 17 residues. V was trimmed by 2 bases and J by 0 bases, leaving 13 bases between them.

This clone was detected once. CDR3 coding DNA: TGTGCCAGCAGCTCCGCTGCCGGGACAGTGGTCCCCGGGGAGCTGTTTTTT. Translation gives CASSSAAGTVVPGELFF. This rearrangement joins TRBV7-3 to TRBJ2-2; TRBD1 agrees at 7 bases. This CDR3 has 17 residues. The ends lost 4 bases at V and 6 bases at J; junction bases unmatched: 14. Germline lookup yields CDR1 SGHTA and CDR2 FQGTGA.

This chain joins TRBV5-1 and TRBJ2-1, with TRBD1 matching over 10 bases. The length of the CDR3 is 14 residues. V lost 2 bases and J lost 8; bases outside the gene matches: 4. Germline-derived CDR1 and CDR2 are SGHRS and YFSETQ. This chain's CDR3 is CASSFRQGADEQFF. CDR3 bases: TGCGCCAGCAGCTTCCGACAGGGGGCCGATGAGCAGTTCTTC.

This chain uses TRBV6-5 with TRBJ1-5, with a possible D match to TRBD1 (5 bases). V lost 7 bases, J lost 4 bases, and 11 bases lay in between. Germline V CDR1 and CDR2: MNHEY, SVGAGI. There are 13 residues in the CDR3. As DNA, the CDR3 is TGTGCCAGCACCCCGGGACTGAATCAGCCCCAGCATTTT. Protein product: CASTPGLNQPQHF.

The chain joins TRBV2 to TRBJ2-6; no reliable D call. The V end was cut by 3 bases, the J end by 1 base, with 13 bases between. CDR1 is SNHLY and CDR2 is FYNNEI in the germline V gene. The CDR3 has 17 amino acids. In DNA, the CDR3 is TGTGCCAGCAGTGACGGCAGGCTGGGATCTGGGGCCAACGTCCTGACTTTC. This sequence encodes CASSDGRLGSGANVLTF.

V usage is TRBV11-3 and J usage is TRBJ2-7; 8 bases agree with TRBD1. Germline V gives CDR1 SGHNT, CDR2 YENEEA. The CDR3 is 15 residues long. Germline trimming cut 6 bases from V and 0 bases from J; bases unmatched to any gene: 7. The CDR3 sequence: CASSSTGTGSYEQYF. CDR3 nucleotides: TGTGCCAGCAGTTCGACCGGGACAGGCTCCTACGAGCAGTACTTC.